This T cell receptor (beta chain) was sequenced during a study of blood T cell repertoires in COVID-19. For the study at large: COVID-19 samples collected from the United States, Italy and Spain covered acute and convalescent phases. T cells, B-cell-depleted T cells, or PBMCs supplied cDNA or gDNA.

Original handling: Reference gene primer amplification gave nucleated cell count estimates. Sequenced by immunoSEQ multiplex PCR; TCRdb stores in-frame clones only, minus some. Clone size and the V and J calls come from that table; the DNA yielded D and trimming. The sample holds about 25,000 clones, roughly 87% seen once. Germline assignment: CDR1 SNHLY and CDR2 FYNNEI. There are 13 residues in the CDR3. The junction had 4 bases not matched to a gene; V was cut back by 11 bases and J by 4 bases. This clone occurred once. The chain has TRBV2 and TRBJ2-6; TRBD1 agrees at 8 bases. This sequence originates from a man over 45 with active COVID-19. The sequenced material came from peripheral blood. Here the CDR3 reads CAGQGSGANVLTF. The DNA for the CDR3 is TGTGCCGGACAGGGATCCGGGGCCAACGTCCTGACTTTC.